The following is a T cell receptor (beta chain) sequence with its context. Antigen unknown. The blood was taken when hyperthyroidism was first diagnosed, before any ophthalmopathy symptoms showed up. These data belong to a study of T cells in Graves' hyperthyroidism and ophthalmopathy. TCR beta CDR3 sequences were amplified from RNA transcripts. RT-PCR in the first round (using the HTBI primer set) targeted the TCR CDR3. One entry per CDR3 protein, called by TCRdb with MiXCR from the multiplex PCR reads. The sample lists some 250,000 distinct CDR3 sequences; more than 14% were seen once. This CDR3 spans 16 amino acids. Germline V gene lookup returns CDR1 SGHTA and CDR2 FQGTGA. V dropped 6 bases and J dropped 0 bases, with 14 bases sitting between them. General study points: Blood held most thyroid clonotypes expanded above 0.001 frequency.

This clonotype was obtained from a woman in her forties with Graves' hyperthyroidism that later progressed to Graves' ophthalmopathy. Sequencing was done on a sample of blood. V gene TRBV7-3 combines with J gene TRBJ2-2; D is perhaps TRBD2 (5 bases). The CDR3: CASRRAVGANTGELFF. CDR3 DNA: TGTGCCAGCAGGCGCGCGGTGGGAGCGAACACCGGGGAGCTGTTTTTT.